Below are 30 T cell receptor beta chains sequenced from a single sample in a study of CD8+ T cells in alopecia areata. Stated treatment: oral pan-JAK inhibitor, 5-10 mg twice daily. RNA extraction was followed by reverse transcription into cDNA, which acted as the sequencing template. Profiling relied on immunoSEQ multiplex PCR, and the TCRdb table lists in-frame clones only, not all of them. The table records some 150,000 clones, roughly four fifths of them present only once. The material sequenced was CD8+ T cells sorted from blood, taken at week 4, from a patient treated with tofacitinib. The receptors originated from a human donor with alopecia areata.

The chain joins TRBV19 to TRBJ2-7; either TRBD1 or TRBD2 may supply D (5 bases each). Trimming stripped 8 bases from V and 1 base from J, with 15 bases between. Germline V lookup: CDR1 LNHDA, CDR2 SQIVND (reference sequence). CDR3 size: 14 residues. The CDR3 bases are TGTGCCAGTTCCCGCGGGCAGGGTTCCTACGAGCAGTACTTC. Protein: CASSRGQGSYEQYF.

The CDR3 region has the DNA TGTGCCTGGAGTGTACTATTGGTCGGCGAGCAGTACTTC. It is translated as CAWSVLLVGEQYF. This sequence joins TRBV30 and TRBJ2-7, with D unclear. This CDR3 contains 13 residues. Deletions cut 0 bases from V and 6 bases from J, with 12 bases between. Germline CDR1 reads GTSNPN; CDR2 reads SVGIG (reference sequence).

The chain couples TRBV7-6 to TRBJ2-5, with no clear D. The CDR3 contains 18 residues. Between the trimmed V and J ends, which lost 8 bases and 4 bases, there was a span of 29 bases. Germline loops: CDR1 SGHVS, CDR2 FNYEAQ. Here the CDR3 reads CASGLGVSTNPWGETQYF. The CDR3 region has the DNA TGTGCCAGCGGGCTTGGGGTGTCGACAAACCCCTGGGGAGAGACCCAGTACTTC.

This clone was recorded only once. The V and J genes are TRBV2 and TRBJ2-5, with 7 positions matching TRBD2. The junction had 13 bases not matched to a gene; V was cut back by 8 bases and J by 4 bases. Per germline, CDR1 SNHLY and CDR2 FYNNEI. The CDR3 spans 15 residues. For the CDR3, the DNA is TGTGCCAGCCTCGGGCCCTGGACTAGTCGAGAGACCCAGTACTTC. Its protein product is CASLGPWTSRETQYF. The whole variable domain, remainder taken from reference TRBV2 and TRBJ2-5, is EPEVTQTPSHQVTQMGQEVILRCVPISNHLYFYWYRQILGQKVEFLVSFYNNEISEKSEIFDDQFSVERPDGSNFTLKIRSTKLEDSAMYFCASLGPWTSRETQYFGPGTRLLVL.

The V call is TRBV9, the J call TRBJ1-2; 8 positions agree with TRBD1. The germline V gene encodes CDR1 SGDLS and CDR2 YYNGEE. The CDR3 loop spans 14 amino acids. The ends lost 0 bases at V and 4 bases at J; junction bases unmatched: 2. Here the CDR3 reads CASSVGDRSYGYTF. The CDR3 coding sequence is TGTGCCAGCAGCGTAGGGGACAGGAGCTATGGCTACACCTTC.

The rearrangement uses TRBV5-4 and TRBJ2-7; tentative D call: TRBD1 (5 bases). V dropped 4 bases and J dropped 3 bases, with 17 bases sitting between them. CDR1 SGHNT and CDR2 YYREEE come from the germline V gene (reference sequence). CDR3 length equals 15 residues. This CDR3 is CASSTTMDTDYEQYF. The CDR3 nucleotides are TGTGCCAGCAGCACCACAATGGACACAGACTACGAGCAGTACTTC.

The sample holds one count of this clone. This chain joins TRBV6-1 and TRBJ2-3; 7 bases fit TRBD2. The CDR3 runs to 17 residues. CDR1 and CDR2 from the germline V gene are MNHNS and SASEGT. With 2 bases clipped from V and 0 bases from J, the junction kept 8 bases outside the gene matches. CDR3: CASSEFFRRESTDTQYF. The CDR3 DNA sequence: TGTGCCAGCAGTGAATTCTTTCGGCGGGAGAGCACAGATACGCAGTATTTT.

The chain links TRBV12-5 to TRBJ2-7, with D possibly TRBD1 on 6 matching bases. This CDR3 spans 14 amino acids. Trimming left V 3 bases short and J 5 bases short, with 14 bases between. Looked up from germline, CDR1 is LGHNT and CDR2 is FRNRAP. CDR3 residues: CASGFTGSRHEQYF. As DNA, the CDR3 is TGTGCTAGTGGTTTCACAGGGAGTCGCCACGAGCAGTACTTC. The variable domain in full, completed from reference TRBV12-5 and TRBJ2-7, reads DARVTQTPRHKVTEMGQEVTMRCQPILGHNTVFWYRQTMMQGLELLAYFRNRAPLDDSGMPKDRFSAEMPDATLATLKIQPSEPRDSAVYFCASGFTGSRHEQYFGPGTRLTVT.

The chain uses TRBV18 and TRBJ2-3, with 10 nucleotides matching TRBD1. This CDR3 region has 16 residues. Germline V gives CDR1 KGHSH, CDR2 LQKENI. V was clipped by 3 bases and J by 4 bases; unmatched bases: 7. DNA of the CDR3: TGTGCCAGCTCACCCAAGACAGGGGGCGAAGCAGATACGCAGTATTTT. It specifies CASSPKTGGEADTQYF.

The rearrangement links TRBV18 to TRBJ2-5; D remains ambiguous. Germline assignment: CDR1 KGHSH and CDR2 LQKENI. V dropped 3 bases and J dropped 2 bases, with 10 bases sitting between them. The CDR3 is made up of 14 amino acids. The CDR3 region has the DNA TGTGCCAGCTCACCCTCGGCAGTACAAGAGACCCAGTACTTC. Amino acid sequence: CASSPSAVQETQYF.

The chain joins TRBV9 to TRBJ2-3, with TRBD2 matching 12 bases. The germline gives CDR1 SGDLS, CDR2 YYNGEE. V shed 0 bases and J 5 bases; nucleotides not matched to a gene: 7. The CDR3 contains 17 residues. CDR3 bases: TGTGCCAGCAGCGTAGGAACAGCTAGCGGGGGGGAAGATACGCAGTATTTT. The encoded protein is CASSVGTASGGEDTQYF.

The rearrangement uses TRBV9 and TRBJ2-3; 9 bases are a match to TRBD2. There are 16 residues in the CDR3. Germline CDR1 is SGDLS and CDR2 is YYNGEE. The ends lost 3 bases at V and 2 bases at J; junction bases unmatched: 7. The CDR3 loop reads CASSAPLAGVTDTQYF. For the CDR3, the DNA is TGTGCCAGCAGCGCGCCTTTAGCGGGGGTCACAGATACGCAGTATTTT. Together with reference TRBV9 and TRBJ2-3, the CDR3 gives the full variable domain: DSGVTQTPKHLITATGQRVTLRCSPRSGDLSVYWYQQSLDQGLQFLIQYYNGEERAKGNILERFSAQQFPDLHSELNLSSLELGDSALYFCASSAPLAGVTDTQYFGPGTRLTVL.

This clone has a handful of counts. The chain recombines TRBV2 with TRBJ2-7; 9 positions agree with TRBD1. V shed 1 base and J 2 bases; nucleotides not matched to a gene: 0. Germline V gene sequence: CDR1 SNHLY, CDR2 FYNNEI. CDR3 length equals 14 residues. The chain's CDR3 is CASSEGTGAYEQYF. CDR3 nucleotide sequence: TGTGCCAGCAGTGAAGGGACAGGGGCCTACGAGCAGTACTTC.

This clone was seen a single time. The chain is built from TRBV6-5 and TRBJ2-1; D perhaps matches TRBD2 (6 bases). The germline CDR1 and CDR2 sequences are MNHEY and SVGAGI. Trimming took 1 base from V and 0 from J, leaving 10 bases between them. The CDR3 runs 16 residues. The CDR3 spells CASSYLAGNSYNEQFF. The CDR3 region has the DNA TGTGCCAGCAGTTACTTGGCGGGGAACTCCTACAATGAGCAGTTCTTC.

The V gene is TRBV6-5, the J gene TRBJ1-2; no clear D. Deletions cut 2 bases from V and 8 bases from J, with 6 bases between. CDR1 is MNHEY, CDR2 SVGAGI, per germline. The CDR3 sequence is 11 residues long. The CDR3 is CASSYGGGYTF. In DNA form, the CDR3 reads TGTGCCAGCAGTTACGGTGGAGGCTACACCTTC.

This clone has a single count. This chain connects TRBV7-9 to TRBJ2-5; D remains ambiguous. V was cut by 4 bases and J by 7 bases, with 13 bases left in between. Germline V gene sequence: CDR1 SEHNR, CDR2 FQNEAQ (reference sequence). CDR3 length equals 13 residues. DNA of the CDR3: TGTGCCAGCAGCTCCGGCCCCTCGGGGACCCAGTACTTC. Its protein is CASSSGPSGTQYF.

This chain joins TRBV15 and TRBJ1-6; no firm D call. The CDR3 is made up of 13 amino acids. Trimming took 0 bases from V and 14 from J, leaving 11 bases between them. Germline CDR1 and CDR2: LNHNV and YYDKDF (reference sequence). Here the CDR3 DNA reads TGTGCCACCAGCAGAGATCGCACACCTACCCTCCACTTT. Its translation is CATSRDRTPTLHF. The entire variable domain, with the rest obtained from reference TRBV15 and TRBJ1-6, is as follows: DAMVIQNPRYQVTQFGKPVTLSCSQTLNHNVMYWYQQKSSQAPKLLFHYYDKDFNNEADTPDNFQSRRPNTSFCFLDIRSPGLGDTAMYLCATSRDRTPTLHFGNGTRLTVT.

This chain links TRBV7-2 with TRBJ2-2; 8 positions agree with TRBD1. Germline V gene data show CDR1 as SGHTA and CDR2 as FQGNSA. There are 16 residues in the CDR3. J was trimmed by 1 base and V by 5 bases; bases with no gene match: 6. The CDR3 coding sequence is TGTGCCAGCAGCCCCGAGGACAGGGTGAACACCGGGGAGCTGTTTTTT. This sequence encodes CASSPEDRVNTGELFF. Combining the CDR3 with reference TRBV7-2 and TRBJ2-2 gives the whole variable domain GAGVSQSPSNKVTEKGKDVELRCDPISGHTALYWYRQSLGQGLEFLIYFQGNSAPDKSGLPSDRFSAERTGGSVSTLTIQRTQQEDSAVYLCASSPEDRVNTGELFFGEGSRLTVL.

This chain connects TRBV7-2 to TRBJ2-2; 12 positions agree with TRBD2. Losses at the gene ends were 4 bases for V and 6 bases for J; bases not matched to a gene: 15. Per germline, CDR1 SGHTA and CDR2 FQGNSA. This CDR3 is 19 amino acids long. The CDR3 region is CASSSAGGLAGIESGELFF. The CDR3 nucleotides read TGTGCCAGCAGCTCCGCAGGAGGACTAGCGGGGATTGAGTCCGGGGAGCTGTTTTTT. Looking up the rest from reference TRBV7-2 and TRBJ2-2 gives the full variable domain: GAGVSQSPSNKVTEKGKDVELRCDPISGHTALYWYRQSLGQGLEFLIYFQGNSAPDKSGLPSDRFSAERTGGSVSTLTIQRTQQEDSAVYLCASSSAGGLAGIESGELFFGEGSRLTVL.

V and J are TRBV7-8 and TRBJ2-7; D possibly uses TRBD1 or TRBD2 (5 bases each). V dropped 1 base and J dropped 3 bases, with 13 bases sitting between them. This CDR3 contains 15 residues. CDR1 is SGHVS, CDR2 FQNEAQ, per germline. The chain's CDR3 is CASSLDRTRGYEQYF. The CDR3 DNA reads TGTGCCAGCAGCTTAGACAGGACGAGGGGCTACGAGCAGTACTTC.

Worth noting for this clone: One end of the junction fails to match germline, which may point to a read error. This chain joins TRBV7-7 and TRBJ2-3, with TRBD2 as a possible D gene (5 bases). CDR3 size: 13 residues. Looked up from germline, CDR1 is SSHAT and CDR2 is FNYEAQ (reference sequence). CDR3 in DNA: TGTGCTAGCAGCCAAGCGGCGGCAGATACGCAGTATTTT. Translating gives CASSQAAADTQYF.

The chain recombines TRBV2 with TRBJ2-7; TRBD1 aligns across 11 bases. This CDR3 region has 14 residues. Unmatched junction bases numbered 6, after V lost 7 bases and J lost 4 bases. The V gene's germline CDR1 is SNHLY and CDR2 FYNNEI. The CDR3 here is CASTDRGQVYEQYF. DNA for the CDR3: TGTGCCAGCACGGACAGGGGGCAGGTGTACGAGCAGTACTTC.

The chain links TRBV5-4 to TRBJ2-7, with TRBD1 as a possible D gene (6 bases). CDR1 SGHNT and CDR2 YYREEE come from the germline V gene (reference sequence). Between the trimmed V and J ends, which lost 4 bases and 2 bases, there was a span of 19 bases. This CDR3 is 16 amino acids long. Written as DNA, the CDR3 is TGTGCCAGCAGCCCTATACCGGTGGGGGCCGCCTACGAGCAGTACTTC. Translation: CASSPIPVGAAYEQYF.

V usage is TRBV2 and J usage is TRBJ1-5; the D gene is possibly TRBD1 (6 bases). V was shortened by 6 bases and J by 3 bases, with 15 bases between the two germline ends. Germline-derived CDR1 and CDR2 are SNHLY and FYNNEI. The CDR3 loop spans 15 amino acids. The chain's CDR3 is CASRTGGAINQPQHF. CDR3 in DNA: TGTGCCAGCAGGACGGGGGGGGCTATCAATCAGCCCCAGCATTTT.

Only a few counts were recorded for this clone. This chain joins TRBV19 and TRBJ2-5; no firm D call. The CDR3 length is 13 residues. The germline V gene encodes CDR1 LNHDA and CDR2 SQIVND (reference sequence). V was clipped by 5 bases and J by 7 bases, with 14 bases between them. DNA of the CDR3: TGTGCCAGTAGTCCCCGGCCGATGGGGACCCAGTACTTC. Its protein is CASSPRPMGTQYF.

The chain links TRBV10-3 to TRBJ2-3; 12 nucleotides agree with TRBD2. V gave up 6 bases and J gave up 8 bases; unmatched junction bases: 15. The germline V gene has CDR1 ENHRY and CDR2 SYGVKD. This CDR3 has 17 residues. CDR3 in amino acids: CAIRDVLAGGPEVTQYF. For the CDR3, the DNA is TGTGCCATCAGGGACGTTCTAGCGGGGGGGCCCGAAGTTACGCAGTATTTT.

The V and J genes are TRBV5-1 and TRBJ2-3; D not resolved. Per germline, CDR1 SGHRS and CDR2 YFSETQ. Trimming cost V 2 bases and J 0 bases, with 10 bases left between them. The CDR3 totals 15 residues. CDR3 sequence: CASSFMGFSTDTQYF. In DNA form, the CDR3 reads TGCGCCAGCAGCTTCATGGGTTTTAGCACAGATACGCAGTATTTT. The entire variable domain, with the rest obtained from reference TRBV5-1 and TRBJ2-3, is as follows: KAGVTQTPRYLIKTRGQQVTLSCSPISGHRSVSWYQQTPGQGLQFLFEYFSETQRNKGNFPGRFSGRQFSNSRSEMNVSTLELGDSALYLCASSFMGFSTDTQYFGPGTRLTVL.

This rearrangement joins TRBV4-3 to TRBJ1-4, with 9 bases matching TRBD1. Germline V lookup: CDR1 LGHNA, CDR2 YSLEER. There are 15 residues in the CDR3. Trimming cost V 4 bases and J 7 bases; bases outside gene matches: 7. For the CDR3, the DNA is TGCGCCAGCAGCCGCGACAGGGGGAACGGTGAAAAACTGTTTTTT. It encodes CASSRDRGNGEKLFF.

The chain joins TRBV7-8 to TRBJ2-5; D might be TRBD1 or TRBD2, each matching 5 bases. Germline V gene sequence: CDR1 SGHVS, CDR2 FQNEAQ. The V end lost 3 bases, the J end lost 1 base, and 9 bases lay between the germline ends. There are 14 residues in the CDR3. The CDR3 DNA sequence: TGTGCCAGCAGCTTTGAGGGGACCCAAGAGACCCAGTACTTC. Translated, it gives CASSFEGTQETQYF.

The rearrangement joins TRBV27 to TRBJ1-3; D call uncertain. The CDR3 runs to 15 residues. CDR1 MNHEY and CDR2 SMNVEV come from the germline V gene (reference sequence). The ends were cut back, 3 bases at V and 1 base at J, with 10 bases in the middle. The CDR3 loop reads CASSFRGASGNTIYF. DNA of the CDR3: TGTGCCAGCAGTTTTCGGGGAGCATCTGGAAACACCATATATTTT.